Listed here are 30 T cell receptor beta chains from one sample, sequenced in a study of cytomegalovirus exposure and HLA in healthy donors. Primers for the PCR totalled 60 Vbeta and 13 Jbeta. Profiled with immunoSEQ multiplex PCR; TCRdb holds only in-frame clones, not every one. The sample has some 98,000 clones, roughly 81% seen once. Material: PBMCs. These receptors were collected from a man aged 40-49 years in good health and CMV-seronegative.

The V call is TRBV6-1, the J call TRBJ1-1; D possibly corresponds to TRBD1 (6 bases). The V and J ends lost 9 bases and 0 bases respectively, with 17 bases between them. Germline lookup yields CDR1 MNHNS and CDR2 SASEGT. The CDR3 loop spans 15 amino acids. The CDR3 loop is CASEGRQAMNTEAFF. CDR3 DNA sequence: TGTGCCAGTGAGGGAAGACAGGCCATGAACACTGAAGCTTTCTTT.

Concerning this clone itself: The junction departs from the called germline gene at one end, perhaps through a read error. V is TRBV5-6 and J is TRBJ1-2; TRBD1 is a possible D gene (6 bases). CDR1 and CDR2 (germline): SGHDT, YYEEEE. CDR3 size: 13 residues. This chain's CDR3 is CASGLGGRYGYTF. The CDR3 DNA reads TGTGCCAGCGGCTTGGGGGGGCGGTATGGCTACACCTTC.

This chain uses TRBV6-5 with TRBJ1-1; a weak D match, TRBD1 (6 bases). Germline lookup yields CDR1 MNHEY and CDR2 SVGAGI. V shed 4 bases and J shed 4 bases, with 16 bases lying between them. The CDR3 loop spans 15 amino acids. Here the CDR3 DNA reads TGTGCCAGCAGTTCCCACCAGGACAGATCCACTGAAGCTTTCTTT. Translated: CASSSHQDRSTEAFF.

CDR3 in DNA: TGTGCCAGCAGGATTAACTTGGGGCTAGGTGGCTACACCTTC. It encodes CASRINLGLGGYTF. This chain uses TRBV28 with TRBJ1-2; D perhaps matches TRBD1 (5 bases). The CDR3 sequence is 14 residues long. Trimming took off 6 bases at V and 7 bases at J, with 18 bases between the two ends. CDR1 MDHEN and CDR2 SYDVKM come from the germline V gene.

Comments on this clone: One junction end disagrees with the germline gene, perhaps due to a read error. Written as DNA, the CDR3 is TGTTCCAGCAGCCTGGGGCGGGGGGGCCTGGTGTACGAGCAGTACTTC. It codes for CSSSLGRGGLVYEQYF. The V gene is TRBV7-9, the J gene TRBJ2-7; the match to TRBD2 covers 9 bases. The CDR3 loop spans 16 amino acids. Per germline, CDR1 SEHNR and CDR2 FQNEAQ (reference sequence).

The J gene is TRBJ2-3, the V gene TRBV10-2; weak D call: TRBD2 (6 bases). Trimming pared 6 bases from V and 0 bases from J, leaving 22 bases between. CDR1 WSHSY and CDR2 SAAADI come from the germline V gene. This CDR3 is 18 amino acids long. The CDR3 loop is CASRSRGGRGTSTDTQYF. As DNA, the CDR3 is TGCGCCAGCAGGTCGAGAGGTGGGCGGGGCACTAGCACAGATACGCAGTATTTT.

This CDR3 is CASLPGSGNTIYF. The CDR3 nucleotides are TGTGCCAGCCTCCCGGGTTCTGGAAACACCATATATTTT. The genes are TRBV25-1 and TRBJ1-3; D call uncertain. The CDR3 runs 13 residues. Trimming took off 8 bases at V and 1 base at J, with 9 bases between the two ends. Germline V gene lookup returns CDR1 MGHDK and CDR2 SYGVNS.

This chain joins TRBV5-6 and TRBJ1-1; 8 bases align to TRBD1. V was pared by 2 bases and J by 1 base, with 1 base of the junction left unmatched. This CDR3 contains 14 residues. CDR1 and CDR2 (germline): SGHDT, YYEEEE. The CDR3 nucleotides read TGTGCCAGCAGCTTTGGACAGGGGAACACTGAAGCTTTCTTT. As protein: CASSFGQGNTEAFF.

This chain joins TRBV6-5 and TRBJ1-6; TRBD1 matches 8 bases. The V segment lost 8 bases and the J segment 10 bases; nucleotides outside the gene matches: 7. CDR3 length equals 13 residues. Germline CDR1 reads MNHEY; CDR2 reads SVGAGI. CDR3 DNA: TGTGCCAGCGGACAGGGTCCCTACTCACCCCTCCACTTT. Residues: CASGQGPYSPLHF.

The table lists this clone with a few counts. The rearrangement uses TRBV5-4 and TRBJ2-7, with D hard to call. V gave up 4 bases and J gave up 4 bases, with 18 bases separating them. The CDR3 consists of 15 residues. In germline, CDR1 is SGHNT, CDR2 YYREEE (reference sequence). The CDR3 spells CASSDAGQPKYEQYF. The CDR3 DNA reads TGTGCCAGCAGCGACGCTGGGCAGCCAAAGTACGAGCAGTACTTC.

The chain uses TRBV19 and TRBJ2-4; D is ambiguous. Germline V gives CDR1 LNHDA, CDR2 SQIVND (reference sequence). The CDR3 has 15 amino acids. V lost 1 base, J lost 3 bases, and 10 bases lay in between. The CDR3: CASSIAVSGKNIQYF. The CDR3 DNA sequence: TGTGCCAGTAGTATAGCAGTATCAGGCAAAAACATTCAGTACTTC.

This chain links TRBV2 with TRBJ1-2; D possibly corresponds to TRBD1 (5 bases). Deletions cut 6 bases from V and 6 bases from J, with 23 bases between. The CDR3 has 16 residues. Germline-derived CDR1 and CDR2 are SNHLY and FYNNEI. The CDR3: CASSASGLIPRNGYTF. The CDR3 nucleotides are TGTGCCAGCAGCGCTTCGGGACTGATCCCTCGAAATGGCTACACCTTC.

Written as DNA, the CDR3 is TGCGCCAGCAGCTTCGGACAAGGGGCTAACTACGAGCAGTACTTC. The encoded protein is CASSFGQGANYEQYF. V and J are TRBV5-1 and TRBJ2-7, with D maybe TRBD1 (5 bases). The length of the CDR3 is 15 residues. Deletions cut 2 bases from V and 3 bases from J, with 15 bases between. Germline CDR1 and CDR2: SGHRS and YFSETQ.

The chain couples TRBV5-4 to TRBJ1-1, with 8 bases fitting TRBD1. The length of the CDR3 is 14 residues. V shed 3 bases and J 5 bases; nucleotides not matched to a gene: 6. CDR1 and CDR2 (germline): SGHNT, YYREEE (reference sequence). This chain's CDR3 is CASSSRGQETEAFF. The CDR3 DNA is TGTGCCAGCAGCTCCCGGGGACAGGAGACTGAAGCTTTCTTT.

This clone has a handful of counts. The chain recombines TRBV30 with TRBJ1-5, with 8 bases matching TRBD1. Looked up from germline, CDR1 is GTSNPN and CDR2 is SVGIG (reference sequence). With 2 bases clipped from V and 2 bases from J, the junction kept 2 bases outside the gene matches. This CDR3 has 14 residues. As DNA, the CDR3 is TGTGCCTGGAGTCAGGACAGGGGCAATCAGCCCCAGCATTTT. It translates to CAWSQDRGNQPQHF.

This clone was counted a few times. This sequence joins TRBV11-2 and TRBJ1-2, with 10 bases lining up with TRBD1. The CDR3 spans 17 residues. J gave up 4 bases and V 2 bases, and 10 bases lay outside the gene matches. Per the germline V gene, CDR1 is SGHAT and CDR2 is FQNNGV. CDR3 sequence (DNA): TGTGCCAGCAGCTTACCTTGGGACAGGGGATTGGGCTATGGCTACACCTTC. The encoded protein is CASSLPWDRGLGYGYTF.

In its sample, this clone was seen once. The chain combines TRBV2 with TRBJ2-3, with TRBD2 identical over 7 bases. Trimming removed 9 bases from V and 2 bases from J; junction bases left unmatched: 14. CDR3 length equals 16 residues. Germline CDR1 SNHLY, CDR2 FYNNEI. CDR3 sequence: CASALVKAGYTDTQYF. CDR3 DNA sequence: TGTGCCAGTGCCCTAGTGAAAGCGGGGTACACAGATACGCAGTATTTT.

V usage is TRBV9 and J usage is TRBJ1-4; 8 bases are shared with TRBD1. V trimming: 4 bases; J trimming: 7 bases; junction bases outside the gene matches: 9. Per germline, CDR1 SGDLS and CDR2 YYNGEE. The CDR3 has 15 residues. In DNA form, the CDR3 reads TGTGCCAGCAGCCCAGTAGGGACAGGAGGTGAAAAACTGTTTTTT. It translates to CASSPVGTGGEKLFF.

This chain links TRBV6-5 with TRBJ2-3; D is undetermined. The length of the CDR3 is 12 residues. V was clipped by 6 bases and J by 2 bases, with 6 bases between them. Germline V gives CDR1 MNHEY, CDR2 SVGAGI. The chain's CDR3 is CASSLNTDTQYF. CDR3 bases: TGTGCCAGCAGCCTTAACACAGATACGCAGTATTTT.

The chain couples TRBV4-2 to TRBJ1-1; 8 nucleotides agree with TRBD1. The CDR3 has 16 residues. The germline gives CDR1 LGHNA, CDR2 YNFKEQ. Trimming removed 2 bases from V and 1 base from J; junction bases left unmatched: 6. CDR3: CASSQNRGKGNTEAFF. CDR3 in DNA: TGTGCCAGCAGCCAAAACAGGGGGAAGGGGAACACTGAAGCTTTCTTT.

The chain has TRBV10-1 and TRBJ2-2; D call uncertain. This CDR3 comprises 13 residues. V dropped 6 bases and J dropped 7 bases, with 12 bases sitting between them. Germline loops: CDR1 WNHNN, CDR2 SYGVQD (reference sequence). In DNA form, the CDR3 reads TGCGCCAGCAGCCCCAACACCCGCGGGGAGCTGTTTTTT. Protein sequence: CASSPNTRGELFF.

The chain has TRBV6-5 and TRBJ2-1; D uncertain. CDR1 and CDR2 from the germline V gene are MNHEY and SVGAGI. The CDR3 sequence is 14 residues long. With 2 bases removed from V and 2 bases from J, the gap between germline ends came to 7 bases. CDR3 sequence reads: CASSYEATYNEQFF. CDR3 DNA: TGTGCCAGCAGTTACGAGGCGACCTACAATGAGCAGTTCTTC.

This chain uses TRBV6-5 with TRBJ2-7; possible D gene TRBD1, 6 bases. The germline gives CDR1 MNHEY, CDR2 SVGAGI. The CDR3 contains 15 residues. V shed 4 bases and J shed 2 bases, with 15 bases lying between them. CDR3 in amino acids: CASSLQGQRAYEQYF. The CDR3 region has the DNA TGTGCCAGCAGTTTACAGGGTCAACGTGCCTACGAGCAGTACTTC.

J is TRBJ2-6 and V is TRBV5-1, with D maybe TRBD1 (6 bases). The CDR3 is made up of 18 amino acids. V shed 4 bases and J shed 0 bases, with 17 bases lying between them. Looked up from germline, CDR1 is SGHRS and CDR2 is YFSETQ. Here the CDR3 DNA reads TGCGCCAGCAGCCCAACGGGACATATCATCTCTGGGGCCAACGTCCTGACTTTC. Protein product: CASSPTGHIISGANVLTF.

The genes are TRBV6-5 and TRBJ2-7, with 9 positions matching TRBD2. The CDR3 contains 15 residues. Looked up from germline, CDR1 is MNHEY and CDR2 is SVGAGI. The V gene end was trimmed by 10 bases and the J gene end by 7 bases; junction bases not matched to a gene: 17. The CDR3 DNA sequence: TGTGCCATCACCACTCAGCGGGGGGTCTCCGGGGAGCAGTACTTC. It codes for CAITTQRGVSGEQYF.

The V and J genes are TRBV6-5 and TRBJ2-7, with D perhaps TRBD1 (6 bases). The germline V gene encodes CDR1 MNHEY and CDR2 SVGAGI. V dropped 4 bases and J dropped 2 bases, with 9 bases sitting between them. The CDR3 spans 13 residues. CDR3 in DNA: TGTGCCAGCAGTTCCGGGACACCCTACGAGCAGTACTTC. Its translation: CASSSGTPYEQYF.

V gene TRBV2 combines with J gene TRBJ1-5; D remains unclear. The V and J ends lost 2 bases and 7 bases respectively, with 9 bases between them. The CDR3 is 13 amino acids. Germline V CDR1 and CDR2: SNHLY, FYNNEI. CDR3 sequence (DNA): TGTGCCAGCAGTGAACAACAGACACAGCCCCAGCATTTT. Translation: CASSEQQTQPQHF. Combining the CDR3 with reference TRBV2 and TRBJ1-5 gives the whole variable domain EPEVTQTPSHQVTQMGQEVILRCVPISNHLYFYWYRQILGQKVEFLVSFYNNEISEKSEIFDDQFSVERPDGSNFTLKIRSTKLEDSAMYFCASSEQQTQPQHFGDGTRLSIL.

This clone showed up just once. This sequence joins TRBV14 and TRBJ2-4; D remains ambiguous. Germline V CDR1 and CDR2: SGHDN, FVKESK. The CDR3 is 17 amino acids. Between the trimmed V and J ends, which lost 4 bases and 0 bases, there was a span of 16 bases. The CDR3 DNA reads TGTGCCAGCAGCCCCATCGCGGCTCCCCTAGCCAAAAACATTCAGTACTTC. Amino acid sequence: CASSPIAAPLAKNIQYF.

This clone was counted between two and nine times. The chain recombines TRBV5-1 with TRBJ2-7; a weak D match, TRBD1 (5 bases). Trimming took off 1 base at V and 4 bases at J, with 18 bases between the two ends. The CDR3 loop spans 16 amino acids. Per germline, CDR1 SGHRS and CDR2 YFSETQ. The CDR3 loop is CASSLRARTKDYEQYF. The CDR3 DNA follows: TGCGCCAGCAGCTTGCGGGCCCGGACAAAAGATTACGAGCAGTACTTC.

The chain combines TRBV9 with TRBJ2-3, with 11 bases aligning to TRBD2. The CDR3 covers 16 residues. The trim removed 0 bases at V and 5 bases at J, leaving 5 bases unmatched. Germline V gene sequence: CDR1 SGDLS, CDR2 YYNGEE. CDR3 coding DNA: TGTGCCAGCAGCGTAGTGGGAACTAGCGGGGGAGATACGCAGTATTTT. Residues: CASSVVGTSGGDTQYF.